This T cell receptor (beta chain) was found in a study of T cells in Graves' hyperthyroidism and ophthalmopathy. The wider study: Upon initial diagnosis and before any treatment, peripheral blood was collected.

The study enrolled patients aged 18 to 65 with newly diagnosed hyperthyroidism of under 2 months' duration. It was 8.5 to 10 ml of fresh peripheral blood that supplied the PBMCs. This clonotype occurred many times. It was RNA transcripts that yielded the amplified TCR beta CDR3 regions. First-round RT-PCR targeting the TCR CDR3 was performed with the HTBI primer set. TCRdb used MiXCR to reprocess the multiplex PCR reads, holding one entry per CDR3 protein. Of approximately 400,000 distinct CDR3 sequences in the sample, about 20% are singletons; the top ten hold about 4%. Sequencing was carried out using blood. The TCR comes from a young woman with Graves' hyperthyroidism.

CDR3 bases: TGTGCCAGCTCAGTGCGACAGGGGGCTTATCAGCCCCAGCATTTT. Protein product: CASSVRQGAYQPQHF. This chain uses TRBV18 with TRBJ1-5; 10 bases are a match to TRBD1. The CDR3 has 15 residues. Germline CDR1 is KGHSH and CDR2 is LQKENI. J gave up 5 bases and V 5 bases, and 6 bases lay outside the gene matches.